This TCR beta chain was profiled in a study of T cells in Graves' hyperthyroidism and ophthalmopathy. The CDR3 regions of TCR beta were amplified from RNA transcripts. TCR CDR3 underwent first-round RT-PCR with the HTBI primer set. MiXCR was run by TCRdb on the multiplex PCR reads, yielding one entry per CDR3 protein. This table has approximately 200,000 distinct CDR3 sequences, roughly 18% appearing once. Notes on the study in general: Ophthalmopathy was predicted by the model a median of approximately 6 months ahead of onset.

Stable disease denoted Graves' hyperthyroidism without ophthalmopathy progression within 18 months. Hyperthyroidism was newly diagnosed in patients aged 18 to 65 (duration under 2 months). Thyroid ultrasound, orbital computed tomography, clinical symptoms, and serum thyroxine and TRAb underpinned diagnoses. On this clonotype: Its matching antigen is unknown.

This clonotype originated in a man aged 35 to 55 with Graves' hyperthyroidism. The sequenced sample consisted of blood.

Written as DNA, the CDR3 is TGTGCCAGCGGACTACTGGGTAGCTCCTACAATGAGCAGTTCTTC. It encodes CASGLLGSSYNEQFF. The V call is TRBV3-1, the J call TRBJ2-1, with D tentatively TRBD2 (6 bases). CDR3 size: 15 residues. Trimming left V 8 bases short and J 0 bases short, with 14 bases between. Looked up from germline, CDR1 is LGHDT and CDR2 is YNNKEL (reference sequence).